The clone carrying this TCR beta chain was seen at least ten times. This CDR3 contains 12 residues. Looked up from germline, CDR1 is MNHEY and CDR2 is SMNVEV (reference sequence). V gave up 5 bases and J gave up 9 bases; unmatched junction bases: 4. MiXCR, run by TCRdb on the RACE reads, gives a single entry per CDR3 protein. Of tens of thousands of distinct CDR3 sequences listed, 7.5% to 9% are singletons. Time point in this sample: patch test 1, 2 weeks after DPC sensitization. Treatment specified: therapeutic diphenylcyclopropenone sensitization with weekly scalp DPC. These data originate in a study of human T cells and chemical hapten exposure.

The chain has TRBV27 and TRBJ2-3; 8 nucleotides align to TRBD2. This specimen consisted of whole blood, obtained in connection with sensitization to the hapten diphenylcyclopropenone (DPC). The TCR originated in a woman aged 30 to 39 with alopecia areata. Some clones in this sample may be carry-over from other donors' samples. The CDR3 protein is CASSPAGVTQYF. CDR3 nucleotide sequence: TGTGCCAGCAGTCCAGCGGGGGTGACGCAGTATTTT.